Each of the 2 T cell receptor beta chains below was sequenced from the same sample in a study of shared clonotypes between healthy human individuals. Libraries were prepared by immunoSEQ multiplex PCR; TCRdb keeps only in-frame clonotypes and omits some of them. The sample lists hundreds of thousands of clones, 98% seen once, with more than 0.3% in the top ten. Positively selected for CCR7, the CD45RO-negative cells used as naive CD8 cells excluded terminally differentiated effector memory CD45RA+ cells. Sequenced input: naive CD8+ T cells sorted from blood. The source is a man aged 30-40 years in good health.

The chain employs TRBV11-2 and TRBJ2-1, with 11 bases identical to TRBD1. V gave up 6 bases and J gave up 8 bases; unmatched junction bases: 12. Germline values: CDR1 SGHAT, CDR2 FQNNGV. The CDR3 is made up of 16 amino acids. CDR3 sequence: CASRSGGTGGSYEQFF. CDR3 bases: TGTGCCAGCAGGAGCGGTGGGACAGGGGGATCCTATGAGCAGTTCTTC.

J is TRBJ1-1 and V is TRBV10-1, with D possibly being TRBD1 (5 bases). V lost 3 bases to trimming and J lost 6 bases, with 14 bases between them. The CDR3 covers 14 residues. Germline CDR1 WNHNN, CDR2 SYGVQD (reference sequence). For the CDR3, the DNA is TGCGCCAGCAGTGAAGACCCGGGGGGACCTGAAGCTTTCTTT. It is translated as CASSEDPGGPEAFF.